The clone carrying this T cell receptor beta chain has more than one count but fewer than ten. The antigen is undetermined. From RNA transcripts, TCR beta CDR3 regions were amplified. HTBI primers were the set used in a first-round RT-PCR of the TCR CDR3. TCRdb recomputed calls from the multiplex PCR reads with MiXCR, one row per CDR3 protein. The sample comprises approximately 600,000 distinct CDR3 sequences, 12% to 15% of which are singletons, and approximately 6.4% rests with the top ten. The data stem from a study of T cells in Graves' hyperthyroidism and ophthalmopathy. Study observations and caveats: With a median lead of around 6.7 months before onset, the model predicted ophthalmopathy.

The germline gives CDR1 SNHLY, CDR2 FYNNEI. The CDR3 contains 11 residues. Lactation, pregnancy, other autoimmune disease or uncontrolled infection led to exclusion of patients. Orbital computed tomography, thyroid ultrasound, serum thyroxine and TRAb, and clinical symptoms together informed the diagnoses. This sequence joins TRBV2 and TRBJ2-1; D gene ambiguous. This TCR came from a woman aged 18-29 years with Graves' ophthalmopathy. Source material: blood. The CDR3 region is CKSGAYNEQFF. CDR3 in DNA: TGTAAGTCTGGCGCTTACAATGAGCAGTTCTTC.